These 27 T cell receptor beta chains were sequenced from one sample in a study of blood T cell repertoires in COVID-19. Clones were sequenced by immunoSEQ multiplex PCR, and TCRdb holds only the in-frame ones, with some missing. The data contain more than 85,000 clones, approximately 81% of them singletons. The specimen sequenced was peripheral blood. The source is a man aged 80 or over with acute or convalescent COVID-19.

The genes are TRBV6-1 and TRBJ1-6; D not resolved. V was cut by 0 bases and J by 10 bases, with 10 bases left in between. The CDR3 extends over 14 amino acids. CDR1 is MNHNS and CDR2 is SASEGT in the germline V gene. CDR3 in DNA: TGTGCCAGCAGTGAAGCGAATTTAGAGTCACCCCTCCACTTT. This codes for CASSEANLESPLHF.

The chain employs TRBV6-2 or TRBV6-3 and TRBJ2-7; 7 bases map to TRBD2. Unmatched junction bases numbered 2, after V lost 6 bases and J lost 3 bases. CDR1 is MNHEY, CDR2 SVGEGT, per germline. The CDR3 consists of 12 residues. The DNA for the CDR3 is TGTGCCAGCAGCTCTAGCGGCTACGAGCAGTACTTC. Translating gives CASSSSGYEQYF.

The chain uses TRBV15 and TRBJ2-1; perhaps TRBD2 as D (5 bases). The germline V gene has CDR1 LNHNV and CDR2 YYDKDF (reference sequence). The CDR3 is 16 amino acids. The V and J ends lost 0 bases and 0 bases respectively, with 9 bases between them. The CDR3 DNA is TGTGCCACCAGCAGAGATTTAAGCGGCTCCTACAATGAGCAGTTCTTC. It codes for CATSRDLSGSYNEQFF.

V usage is TRBV2 and J usage is TRBJ1-5; a possible D gene is TRBD1 (5 bases). The germline V gene has CDR1 SNHLY and CDR2 FYNNEI. The CDR3 extends over 14 amino acids. V dropped 1 base and J dropped 2 bases, with 6 bases sitting between them. The DNA for the CDR3 is TGTGCCAGCAGTGAAGAACAGGGCAATCAGCCCCAGCATTTT. This sequence encodes CASSEEQGNQPQHF. The full variable domain, its missing parts supplied by reference TRBV2 and TRBJ1-5, is EPEVTQTPSHQVTQMGQEVILRCVPISNHLYFYWYRQILGQKVEFLVSFYNNEISEKSEIFDDQFSVERPDGSNFTLKIRSTKLEDSAMYFCASSEEQGNQPQHFGDGTRLSIL.

The CDR3 spells CASSFNRELFEKLFF. DNA of the CDR3: TGTGCCAGCAGCTTTAACAGGGAGCTTTTTGAAAAACTGTTTTTT. The genes are TRBV7-8 and TRBJ1-4; D is perhaps TRBD1 (6 bases). Germline CDR1 is SGHVS and CDR2 is FQNEAQ. With 3 bases removed from V and 7 bases from J, the gap between germline ends came to 15 bases. The CDR3 contains 15 residues. The full variable domain, in which reference TRBV7-8 and TRBJ1-4 provide the parts outside the CDR3, is GAGVSQSPRYKVAKRGQDVALRCDPISGHVSLFWYQQALGQGPEFLTYFQNEAQLDKSGLPSDRFFAERPEGSVSTLKIQRTQQEDSAVYLCASSFNRELFEKLFFGSGTQLSVL.

The genes are TRBV15 and TRBJ2-7, with 10 positions matching TRBD1. The CDR3 has 16 residues. The germline V gene has CDR1 LNHNV and CDR2 YYDKDF (reference sequence). J was trimmed by 2 bases and V by 1 base; bases with no gene match: 5. The CDR3 protein is CATSRVGGQGAYEQYF. CDR3 in DNA: TGTGCCACCAGCAGAGTGGGAGGACAGGGGGCCTACGAGCAGTACTTC.

This chain uses TRBV2 with TRBJ2-6; D not resolved. The V gene's germline CDR1 is SNHLY and CDR2 FYNNEI. CDR3 size: 15 residues. V was trimmed by 8 bases and J by 0 bases, leaving 11 bases between them. The CDR3 nucleotides read TGTGCCAGCTCGCAACAGTACTCTGGGGCCAACGTCCTGACTTTC. Translated, it gives CASSQQYSGANVLTF.

The genes are TRBV28 and TRBJ2-1; TRBD2 matches 11 bases. Germline values: CDR1 MDHEN, CDR2 SYDVKM. There are 17 residues in the CDR3. The V gene end was trimmed by 3 bases and the J gene end by 6 bases; junction bases not matched to a gene: 10. The CDR3 coding sequence is TGTGCCAGCAGTTTCCCCCTAGCGGGAGGCAACGGCAATGAGCAGTTCTTC. It encodes CASSFPLAGGNGNEQFF.

This clone was detected once. This chain uses TRBV25-1 with TRBJ2-7, with D perhaps matching TRBD1 (5 bases). V shed 3 bases and J shed 2 bases, with 14 bases lying between them. Germline lookup yields CDR1 MGHDK and CDR2 SYGVNS. The CDR3 length is 15 residues. The chain's CDR3 is CASSDDRGSTYEQYF. CDR3 nucleotides: TGTGCCAGCAGTGATGATAGGGGTTCCACCTACGAGCAGTACTTC.

In the case of this clone: Other DNA sequences from this sample encode an identical CDR3 as well. The gene calls are TRBV5-1 and TRBJ1-4; 11 bases fit TRBD1. The CDR3 is 15 amino acids. Germline CDR1 reads SGHRS; CDR2 reads YFSETQ. V trimming: 4 bases; J trimming: 3 bases; junction bases outside the gene matches: 2. The CDR3 is CASSGQGASNEKLFF. In DNA, the CDR3 is TGCGCCAGCAGCGGACAGGGGGCTTCTAATGAAAAACTGTTTTTT.

J is TRBJ1-2 and V is TRBV14; 10 bases line up with TRBD1. Germline CDR1 and CDR2: SGHDN and FVKESK. V gave up 0 bases and J gave up 7 bases; unmatched junction bases: 5. The CDR3 has 15 amino acids. In DNA form, the CDR3 reads TGTGCCAGCAGCCAAGAGACAGGGGGCGTCAGTGGCTACACCTTC. This codes for CASSQETGGVSGYTF. Based on the CDR3 plus reference TRBV14 and TRBJ1-2, the full variable domain is EAGVTQFPSHSVIEKGQTVTLRCDPISGHDNLYWYRRVMGKEIKFLLHFVKESKQDESGMPNNRFLAERTGGTYSTLKVQPAELEDSGVYFCASSQETGGVSGYTFGSGTRLTVV.

The CDR3 coding sequence is TGTGCCAGCAGCTTATCGACAGGGACGCTTGAGCAGTTCTTC. Its protein is CASSLSTGTLEQFF. The chain combines TRBV11-2 with TRBJ2-1, with 7 bases aligning to TRBD1. V shed 2 bases, J shed 9 bases, and the junction held 7 bases outside the gene matches. CDR3 size: 14 residues. Germline CDR1 is SGHAT and CDR2 is FQNNGV.

This rearrangement joins TRBV6-1 to TRBJ1-5, with no clear D. CDR3 size: 14 residues. V was trimmed by 3 bases and J by 0 bases, leaving 6 bases between them. The germline V gene encodes CDR1 MNHNS and CDR2 SASEGT. CDR3 region: CASSERHSNQPQHF. CDR3 bases: TGTGCCAGCAGTGAGCGGCATAGCAATCAGCCCCAGCATTTT.

A single count supports this clone. This chain connects TRBV19 to TRBJ2-1; D is unresolved. The CDR3 runs 11 residues. The V and J ends lost 1 base and 9 bases respectively, with 4 bases between them. Germline V gene lookup returns CDR1 LNHDA and CDR2 SQIVND (reference sequence). The CDR3 sequence is CASSIGPEQFF. The CDR3 DNA is TGTGCCAGTAGTATAGGGCCTGAGCAGTTCTTC.

This rearrangement joins TRBV18 to TRBJ1-2; the D is unclear. CDR3 size: 15 residues. Germline CDR1 and CDR2: KGHSH and LQKENI. The V end was cut by 0 bases, the J end by 4 bases, with 12 bases between. The CDR3 spells CASSPPPTIPYGYTF. The CDR3, as DNA: TGTGCCAGCTCACCACCGCCAACTATTCCCTATGGCTACACCTTC. The full variable domain, in which reference TRBV18 and TRBJ1-2 provide the parts outside the CDR3, is NAGVMQNPRHLVRRRGQEARLRCSPMKGHSHVYWYRQLPEEGLKFMVYLQKENIIDESGMPKERFSAEFPKEGPSILRIQQVVRGDSAAYFCASSPPPTIPYGYTFGSGTRLTVV.

This clone was observed a few times. The rearrangement joins TRBV5-4 to TRBJ2-1, with a weak D call TRBD1 (5 bases). Germline CDR1 SGHNT, CDR2 YYREEE (reference sequence). The CDR3 sequence is 14 residues long. V was clipped by 4 bases and J by 4 bases, with 12 bases between them. DNA for the CDR3: TGTGCCAGCAGCGAACCAAAGGGGTACAATGAGCAGTTCTTC. Encoded protein: CASSEPKGYNEQFF.

V usage is TRBV5-5 and J usage is TRBJ2-7; 7 nucleotides align to TRBD1. This CDR3 comprises 13 residues. The V and J ends lost 4 bases and 3 bases, in that order; junction bases with no gene match: 4. The germline gives CDR1 SGHKS, CDR2 YYEKEE (reference sequence). CDR3 bases: TGTGCCAGCAGCGAAGACAGGGACTACGAGCAGTACTTC. Protein product: CASSEDRDYEQYF.

The chain is built from TRBV5-1 and TRBJ1-5; TRBD1 matches at 8 bases. CDR3 length: 14 amino acids. J lost 5 bases, V lost 2 bases, and 3 bases had no gene match. Germline V gives CDR1 SGHRS, CDR2 YFSETQ. The CDR3 nucleotides read TGCGCCAGCAGCTTACAGGGGGGAGATCAGCCCCAGCATTTT. Translation: CASSLQGGDQPQHF.

This clone turned up a few times. The V call is TRBV2, the J call TRBJ1-5; no definite D call. The CDR3 spans 13 residues. Trimming removed 5 bases at V and 6 bases at J, with 11 bases between. CDR1 is SNHLY and CDR2 is FYNNEI in the germline V gene. CDR3 amino acids: CASSREGGQPQHF. In DNA, the CDR3 is TGTGCCAGCAGTCGGGAGGGTGGTCAGCCCCAGCATTTT. Variable domain in full (rest from reference TRBV2 and TRBJ1-5): EPEVTQTPSHQVTQMGQEVILRCVPISNHLYFYWYRQILGQKVEFLVSFYNNEISEKSEIFDDQFSVERPDGSNFTLKIRSTKLEDSAMYFCASSREGGQPQHFGDGTRLSIL.

The rearrangement links TRBV30 to TRBJ2-2; TRBD2 matches at 7 bases. The V and J ends lost 0 bases and 9 bases, in that order; junction bases with no gene match: 10. The CDR3 runs to 15 residues. The germline V gene has CDR1 GTSNPN and CDR2 SVGIG (reference sequence). The CDR3: CAWSVGSSGVRELFF. The CDR3 coding sequence is TGTGCCTGGAGTGTAGGGTCTAGCGGTGTCCGGGAGCTGTTTTTT. Complete variable domain (other parts from reference TRBV30 and TRBJ2-2): SQTIHQWPATLVQPVGSPLSLECTVEGTSNPNLYWYRQAAGRGLQLLFYSVGIGQISSEVPQNLSASRPQDRQFILSSKKLLLSDSGFYLCAWSVGSSGVRELFFGEGSRLTVL.

This clone was detected a few times. This CDR3 is also generated by other DNA sequences in the sample. V and J are TRBV5-1 and TRBJ2-2; 9 bases are shared with TRBD2. CDR3 length: 15 amino acids. Germline V gives CDR1 SGHRS, CDR2 YFSETQ. V dropped 2 bases and J dropped 3; count of bases not matched to a gene: 2. The CDR3 protein is CASSLLAGDTGELFF. In DNA, the CDR3 is TGCGCCAGCAGCTTATTAGCGGGAGACACCGGGGAGCTGTTTTTT.

The chain combines TRBV9 with TRBJ2-7, with TRBD1 matching over 10 bases. The V gene's germline CDR1 is SGDLS and CDR2 YYNGEE. The length of the CDR3 is 15 residues. V dropped 3 bases and J dropped 4; count of bases not matched to a gene: 7. The DNA for the CDR3 is TGTGCCAGCAGCGCCTCGACAGGGGGCCCGTACGAGCAGTACTTC. Translated, it gives CASSASTGGPYEQYF.

J is TRBJ2-1 and V is TRBV7-3; 7 nucleotides match TRBD2. The trim removed 2 bases at V and 5 bases at J, leaving 6 bases unmatched. CDR1 SGHTA and CDR2 FQGTGA come from the germline V gene. CDR3 length: 15 amino acids. The CDR3 sequence is CASSLGGRTNNEQFF. CDR3 nucleotide sequence: TGTGCCAGCAGCTTAGGCGGGAGAACTAACAATGAGCAGTTCTTC. The full variable domain, in which reference TRBV7-3 and TRBJ2-1 provide the parts outside the CDR3, is GAGVSQTPSNKVTEKGKYVELRCDPISGHTALYWYRQSLGQGPEFLIYFQGTGAADDSGLPNDRFFAVRPEGSVSTLKIQRTERGDSAVYLCASSLGGRTNNEQFFGPGTRLTVL.

The chain is built from TRBV18 and TRBJ2-7; a possible D gene is TRBD1 (6 bases). Trimming removed 3 bases at V and 6 bases at J, with 9 bases between. The CDR3 has 12 amino acids. CDR1 and CDR2 (germline): KGHSH, LQKENI. CDR3 amino acids: CASSPDSTEQYF. The CDR3 nucleotides read TGTGCCAGCTCACCGGACAGTACCGAGCAGTACTTC.

This rearrangement joins TRBV18 to TRBJ2-3; D is undetermined. Germline CDR1 KGHSH, CDR2 LQKENI. The CDR3 contains 12 residues. V was cut by 3 bases and J by 6 bases, with 7 bases left in between. CDR3 amino acids: CASSPLADTQYF. The DNA for the CDR3 is TGTGCCAGCTCACCCTTAGCCGATACGCAGTATTTT.

CDR3 nucleotide sequence: TGTGCCAGCAGCTACGGACTAGCGGGAGGTCTAGATGAGCAGTTCTTC. It is translated as CASSYGLAGGLDEQFF. The rearrangement links TRBV7-3 to TRBJ2-1; TRBD2 matches 14 bases. This CDR3 is built from 16 residues. Germline V CDR1 and CDR2: SGHTA, FQGTGA. Germline trimming cut 4 bases from V and 8 bases from J; bases unmatched to any gene: 7.

The chain joins TRBV5-1 to TRBJ1-5; D unresolved. From germline, CDR1 is SGHRS and CDR2 YFSETQ. Trimming removed 1 base from V and 3 bases from J, with 11 bases in between. CDR3 length: 15 amino acids. In DNA form, the CDR3 reads TGCGCCAGCAGCTTGTCCGGGGAATACAATCAGCCCCAGCATTTT. Translation: CASSLSGEYNQPQHF.